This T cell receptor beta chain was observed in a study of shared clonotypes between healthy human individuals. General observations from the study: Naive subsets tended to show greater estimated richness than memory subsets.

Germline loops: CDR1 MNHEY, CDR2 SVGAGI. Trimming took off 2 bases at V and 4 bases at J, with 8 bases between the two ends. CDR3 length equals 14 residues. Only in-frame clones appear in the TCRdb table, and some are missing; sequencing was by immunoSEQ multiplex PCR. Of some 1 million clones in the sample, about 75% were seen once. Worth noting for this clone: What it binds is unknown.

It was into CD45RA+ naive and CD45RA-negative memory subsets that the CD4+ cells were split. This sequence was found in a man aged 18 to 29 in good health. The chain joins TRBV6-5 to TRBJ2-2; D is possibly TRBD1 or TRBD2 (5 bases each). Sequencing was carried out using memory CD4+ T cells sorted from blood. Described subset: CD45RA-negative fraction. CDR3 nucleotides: TGTGCCAGCAGTTACAAGGGGACCACCGGGGAGCTGTTTTTT. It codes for CASSYKGTTGELFF.